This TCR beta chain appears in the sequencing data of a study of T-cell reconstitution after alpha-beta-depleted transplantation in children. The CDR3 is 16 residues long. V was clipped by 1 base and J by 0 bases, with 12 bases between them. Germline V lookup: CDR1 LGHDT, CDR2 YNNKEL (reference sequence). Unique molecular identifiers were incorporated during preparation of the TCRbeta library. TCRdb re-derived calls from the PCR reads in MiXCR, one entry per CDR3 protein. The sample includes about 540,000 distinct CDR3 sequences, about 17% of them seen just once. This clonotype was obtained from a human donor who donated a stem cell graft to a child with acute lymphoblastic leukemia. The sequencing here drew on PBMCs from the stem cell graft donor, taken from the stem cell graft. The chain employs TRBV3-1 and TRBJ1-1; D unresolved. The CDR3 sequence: CASSQGFGRMNTEAFF. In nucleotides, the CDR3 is TGTGCCAGCAGCCAAGGCTTCGGGAGAATGAACACTGAAGCTTTCTTT.